Listed below are T cell receptor beta chains from one sample, sequenced in a study of CD8 T cells in ankylosing spondylitis. TCRdb called the 5' RACE reads again in MiXCR, with one record for every CDR3 protein. This table holds over 600,000 distinct CDR3 sequences, over 15% found once. The sequenced material came from blood, either unsorted or a sorted T cell fraction (not recorded which). The receptors here all came from a male donor with ankylosing spondylitis. CDR3s include the opening cysteine and the closing phenylalanine or tryptophan. A D gene is named only where the DNA matches it firmly. A clone size is listed for some rows: how often the clone was seen (once, few, many), or a class if it is expanded.

size	D	V	J	DNA	CDR3
.	.	TRBV12-3/TRBV12-4	TRBJ2-3	TGTGCCAGCAGTTCGTCGCTTTTCGATACGCAGTATTTT	CASSSSLFDTQYF
many	TRBD1	TRBV14	TRBJ1-1	TGTGCCAGCAGCCAAGCAGGGGGGATTTTGATGAACACTGAAGCTTTCTTT	CASSQAGGILMNTEAFF
many	.	TRBV12-3/TRBV12-4	TRBJ2-1	TGTGCCAGCAGTTTATCCCACAATGAGCAGTTCTTC	CASSLSHNEQFF
few	.	TRBV6-2/TRBV6-3	TRBJ2-7	TGTGCCAGCAGTCCGACCCCGACCTCCTCCGAGCAGTACTTC	CASSPTPTSSEQYF
few	.	TRBV25-1	TRBJ1-4	TGTGCCAGCAGTGATTTAGGGGAGGTAAAACTGTTTTTT	CASSDLGEVKLFF
.	TRBD2	TRBV20-1	TRBJ2-7	TGCAGTGCCCTGGGGACTAGCGATTACTACGAGCAGTACTTC	CSALGTSDYYEQYF
few	.	TRBV7-9	TRBJ2-1	TGTGCCAGCAGCCCGACCCAGTACAATGAGCAGTTCTTC	CASSPTQYNEQFF
.	.	TRBV6-2/TRBV6-3	TRBJ2-1	TGTGCCAGCAGAAGGCGGGACAATGAGCAGTTCTTC	CASRRRDNEQFF
few	TRBD1	TRBV10-3	TRBJ1-2	TGTGCCATCAACACAGGACAGGGGTATGGCTACACCTTC	CAINTGQGYGYTF
.	TRBD1	TRBV20-1	TRBJ1-2	TGCAGTGCGACAGGGATGGTCGACTATGGCTACACCTTC	CSATGMVDYGYTF
few	.	TRBV13	TRBJ1-1	TGTGCCAGCAGCTTCGGTACGACAGGAGGGGGGACTGAAGCTTTCTTT	CASSFGTTGGGTEAFF
many	.	TRBV29-1	TRBJ1-1	TGCAGCGGGGGGACGGTGAACACTGAAGCTTTCTTT	CSGGTVNTEAFF
many	.	TRBV10-3	TRBJ1-1	TGTGCCATCAGTGACTACAGGGATGAAGCTTTCTTT	CAISDYRDEAFF
.	TRBD2	TRBV5-1	TRBJ2-1	TGCGCCAGCAGAACTAGCGGGAGATACGAGCAGTTCTTC	CASRTSGRYEQFF
once	TRBD1	TRBV3-1	TRBJ1-3	TGTGCCAGCAGCCCGGGACAGGGGACCTCTGGAAACACCATATATTTT	CASSPGQGTSGNTIYF
few	.	TRBV5-1	TRBJ2-7	TGCGCCAGCAGCTTGGGTTTTGACACCGACCAGTACTTC	CASSLGFDTDQYF
few	TRBD1	TRBV28	TRBJ2-5	TGTGCCAGCAGCTCAATCCGGACAGGGCTACAAGAGACCCAGTACTTC	CASSSIRTGLQETQYF
.	TRBD1	TRBV3-1	TRBJ1-1	TGTGCCAGCAGCACCCGACAGGGGGACACTGAAGCTTTCTTT	CASSTRQGDTEAFF
few	TRBD2	TRBV18	TRBJ2-3	TGTGCCAGCTCCCAGAGAGCGGGAGTGGTCACAGATACGCAGTATTTT	CASSQRAGVVTDTQYF
few	.	TRBV10-1	TRBJ2-1	TGCGCCAGCAGTGAGTCGGCAGGGGGGTACAATGAGCAGTTCTTC	CASSESAGGYNEQFF
many	TRBD1	TRBV5-1	TRBJ1-1	TGCGCCAGCAGCGTGGGACAGGCGAACACTGAAGCTTTCTTT	CASSVGQANTEAFF
.	.	TRBV5-1	TRBJ2-2	TGCGCCAGCAGCTTGCAAGGGGACAAGAACACCGGGGAGCTGTTTTTT	CASSLQGDKNTGELFF
.	.	TRBV29-1	TRBJ2-5	TGCAGCGCCCGAGAGAGGGAGACCCAGTACTTC	CSARERETQYF
.	.	TRBV5-1	TRBJ2-1	TGCGCCAGCAGCCCCTTCAAGGCTAATGAGCAGTTCTTC	CASSPFKANEQFF
.	TRBD1	TRBV27	TRBJ1-2	TGTGCCAGCAGTTTATCTCTTGGACAGGGGGTTAGCTACACCTTC	CASSLSLGQGVSYTF
.	TRBD1	TRBV20-1	TRBJ2-5	TGCAGTGCTAGAGATCGGGACAGTGTGGAACAAGAGACCCAGTACTTC	CSARDRDSVEQETQYF
few	.	TRBV5-1	TRBJ2-7	TGCGCCAGCAGCTTGGCGGGACCTACGCCCTACGAGCAGTACTTC	CASSLAGPTPYEQYF
few	.	TRBV5-1	TRBJ2-7	TGCGCCAGCAGCTTGTCCAGGGAGAGCGAGCAGTACTTC	CASSLSRESEQYF
many	TRBD2	TRBV4-3	TRBJ2-1	TGCGCCAGCAGCCAAGAACTGGTAGGGACTATAATCTATGAGCAGTTCTTC	CASSQELVGTIIYEQFF
few	TRBD2	TRBV20-1	TRBJ2-7	TGCAGTGCCACCAATCCACTAGCGACCCTTGGGGAGCAGTACTTC	CSATNPLATLGEQYF
few	.	TRBV5-1	TRBJ2-1	TGCGCCAGCAGCTCCGGGCCAGAAAGGGAGCAGTTCTTC	CASSSGPEREQFF
.	TRBD1	TRBV19	TRBJ2-7	TGTGCCAGTAGTACCGCGACAGGGAAAGGCTACGAGCAGTACTTC	CASSTATGKGYEQYF
many	.	TRBV12-3/TRBV12-4	TRBJ1-1	TGTGCCAGCAGTTTGTGGGGGGACACTGAAGCTTTCTTT	CASSLWGDTEAFF
few	TRBD2	TRBV20-1	TRBJ2-2	TGCAGTGCTAGAGTTGCGGGAGGTACCGGGGAGCTGTTTTTT	CSARVAGGTGELFF
.	.	TRBV5-6	TRBJ2-5	TGTGCCAGCAGCCAAAAAAGGGGTAGAGAGACCCAGTACTTC	CASSQKRGRETQYF
few	TRBD1	TRBV18	TRBJ2-7	TGTGCCAGCTCCGCCGGGACAGGTTTATACTACGAGCAGTACTTC	CASSAGTGLYYEQYF
.	.	TRBV21-1	TRBJ1-5	TGTGCCAGCAGCAAAGGAGGGGGATTTAGTCAGCCCCAGCATTTT	CASSKGGGFSQPQHF
few	.	TRBV5-1	TRBJ2-2	TGCGCCAGCAGCTTGACAGGTGGTGTCCAAGAGCTGTTTTTT	CASSLTGGVQELFF
.	.	TRBV28	TRBJ2-3	TGTGCCAGCAGTTTTAGGGGAGTAGCGGTAACGGATACGCAGTATTTT	CASSFRGVAVTDTQYF
.	.	TRBV28	TRBJ2-3	TGTGCCAGCAGTTTTGTACTCCTATGGAGTACGCAGTATTTT	CASSFVLLWSTQYF
few	.	TRBV29-1	TRBJ2-1	TGCAGCGTTGTACCCGGGACATCAGCTTACAATGAGCAGTTCTTC	CSVVPGTSAYNEQFF
many	TRBD2	TRBV12-3/TRBV12-4	TRBJ2-1	TGTGCCAGTGCAACTAGCGGGAGGCCCAATGAGCAGTTCTTC	CASATSGRPNEQFF
.	TRBD1	TRBV4-1	TRBJ1-1	TGCGCCAGCAGCTCGGGACAGGTGTCACCTACTACTGAAGCTTTCTTT	CASSSGQVSPTTEAFF
.	TRBD1	TRBV4-1	TRBJ2-2	TGCGCCAGCAGCCAACGACAGGGGTTAGGCGGGCAGCTGTTTTTT	CASSQRQGLGGQLFF
.	.	TRBV2	TRBJ2-1	TGTGCCAGCAGTGGGGGATACGGACAGCTCTACAATGAGCAGTTCTTC	CASSGGYGQLYNEQFF
.	TRBD1	TRBV3-1	TRBJ1-2	TGTGCCAGCAGCCACTTAGACAGGGCCTTGGATGGCTACACCTTC	CASSHLDRALDGYTF